Presented here are 10 T cell receptor beta chains from one specimen sequenced in a study of blood T cell repertoires in COVID-19. Generated by immunoSEQ multiplex PCR, the TCRdb table keeps only in-frame clones and is missing some. The sample includes roughly 380,000 clones, about nine tenths of them seen just once. Sequencing input: peripheral blood. These TCRs come from a woman aged 55-70 years with COVID-19, enrolled during active disease.

This chain joins TRBV7-8 and TRBJ2-3, with 7 bases lining up with TRBD2. Germline V gives CDR1 SGHVS, CDR2 FQNEAQ. V dropped 5 bases and J dropped 0; count of bases not matched to a gene: 8. This CDR3 is built from 16 residues. CDR3 bases: TGTGCCAGCAGCCAACCGGGACTACCCAGCACAGATACGCAGTATTTT. This gives the protein CASSQPGLPSTDTQYF.

The chain recombines TRBV18 with TRBJ2-2; TRBD2 is a possible D gene (6 bases). Germline assignment: CDR1 KGHSH and CDR2 LQKENI. Trimming took 5 bases from V and 5 from J, leaving 12 bases between them. CDR3 length equals 14 residues. The CDR3 DNA follows: TGTGCCAGCTCAATGGCAGGGAGGACCGGGGAGCTGTTTTTT. This translates into CASSMAGRTGELFF.

The rearrangement joins TRBV2 to TRBJ1-2; 9 nucleotides line up with TRBD1. The germline gives CDR1 SNHLY, CDR2 FYNNEI. The V and J ends lost 4 bases and 9 bases, in that order; junction bases with no gene match: 3. The CDR3 covers 12 residues. The CDR3 DNA reads TGTGCCAGCAGTGGACAGGGGGTCCGCTACACCTTC. It codes for CASSGQGVRYTF. Full variable domain (remainder filled in from reference TRBV2 and TRBJ1-2): EPEVTQTPSHQVTQMGQEVILRCVPISNHLYFYWYRQILGQKVEFLVSFYNNEISEKSEIFDDQFSVERPDGSNFTLKIRSTKLEDSAMYFCASSGQGVRYTFGSGTRLTVV.

The CDR3 nucleotides are TGCGCCAGCAGCTTGACAGGCGTGGGAGGTACCCAGTACTTC. Amino acids: CASSLTGVGGTQYF. The gene calls are TRBV5-1 and TRBJ2-5; TRBD2 is a possible D gene (6 bases). Germline CDR1 SGHRS, CDR2 YFSETQ. Trimming took off 1 base at V and 8 bases at J, with 15 bases between the two ends. The CDR3 sequence is 14 residues long.

This clone is a singleton in its sample. The chain carries TRBV10-2 and TRBJ2-2; 8 bases are shared with TRBD1. The ends lost 8 bases at V and 1 base at J; junction bases unmatched: 12. The CDR3 sequence is 17 residues long. Germline V gene lookup returns CDR1 WSHSY and CDR2 SAAADI. CDR3: CASQPGTGGWNTGELFF. For the CDR3, the DNA is TGCGCCAGCCAACCCGGGACAGGTGGATGGAACACCGGGGAGCTGTTTTTT.

The chain employs TRBV18 and TRBJ2-5; 7 bases match TRBD1. The V and J ends lost 2 bases and 5 bases, in that order; junction bases with no gene match: 2. Looked up from germline, CDR1 is KGHSH and CDR2 is LQKENI. The CDR3 spans 13 residues. The CDR3 bases are TGTGCCAGCTCACCAGACAGGGCGGAGACCCAGTACTTC. Protein product: CASSPDRAETQYF.

J is TRBJ2-6 and V is TRBV19; 8 bases are shared with TRBD1. Germline CDR1 is LNHDA and CDR2 is SQIVND (reference sequence). The CDR3 spans 18 residues. The V and J ends lost 2 bases and 3 bases, in that order; junction bases with no gene match: 9. The CDR3 sequence: CASSIRVGQGRGANVLTF. The CDR3 DNA reads as TGTGCCAGTAGTATACGGGTCGGACAGGGACGTGGGGCCAACGTCCTGACTTTC.

The CDR3 DNA follows: TGCAGCGTTGGTACGCCAGGGCCCTATGGCTACACCTTC. This gives the protein CSVGTPGPYGYTF. The chain employs TRBV29-1 and TRBJ1-2; D is possibly TRBD1 (5 bases). The CDR3 loop spans 13 amino acids. Trimming removed 4 bases from V and 4 bases from J, with 13 bases in between. From germline, CDR1 is SQVTM and CDR2 ANQGSEA.

V gene TRBV30 combines with J gene TRBJ1-1; a possible D gene is TRBD1 (5 bases). Between the trimmed V and J ends, which lost 7 bases and 6 bases, there was a span of 9 bases. CDR1 is GTSNPN and CDR2 is SVGIG in the germline V gene (reference sequence). The CDR3 runs 10 residues. The CDR3 sequence is CASTGAEAFF. The DNA for the CDR3 is TGTGCCTCCACGGGGGCTGAAGCTTTCTTT.

The genes are TRBV7-9 and TRBJ2-7; the match to TRBD1 covers 7 bases. This CDR3 comprises 15 residues. V was pared by 7 bases and J by 0 bases, with 9 bases of the junction left unmatched. Germline values: CDR1 SEHNR, CDR2 FQNEAQ (reference sequence). CDR3 sequence (DNA): TGTGCCAGCACCAAACCGGGACAGAGCTCCTACGAGCAGTACTTC. It translates to CASTKPGQSSYEQYF.